The source of this T cell receptor beta chain is a study of blood T cell repertoires in COVID-19. The wider study: Sites in the United States, Italy and Spain provided acute and convalescent COVID-19 samples. T cells, B-cell-depleted T cells, or PBMCs provided the cDNA or gDNA that served as material.

CDR1 and CDR2 from the germline V gene are KGHSH and LQKENI. The CDR3 sequence is 13 residues long. V lost 4 bases and J lost 4; bases outside the gene matches: 3. Original analysis: Amplification from reference gene primers served as the basis for estimated nucleated cell counts. Profiling relied on immunoSEQ multiplex PCR, and the TCRdb table lists in-frame clones only, not all of them. For V, J and clone size, that table is used; D and trimming come from the DNA. The data show approximately 210,000 clones, 65% to 85% seen once. The study drew participants aged 18 to 89 years from under 30 US areas.

The clonotype was recovered from a man between 25 and 39 years old with acute COVID-19. Sequencing was done on a sample of PBMCs or T cells enriched from blood (not recorded which). The chain uses TRBV18 and TRBJ1-1, with 7 bases matching TRBD1. The CDR3: CASSQGAGTEAFF. In nucleotides, the CDR3 is TGTGCCAGCTCACAGGGGGCCGGCACTGAAGCTTTCTTT.